A selection of T cell receptor beta chains follows, all from one sample in a study of beta chain features in type 1 diabetes. Clones were sequenced by immunoSEQ multiplex PCR, and TCRdb holds only the in-frame ones, with some missing. The sample has about 280,000 clones, around 16% seen once. Sequencing was performed on naive CD4+ T cells from blood. The receptors were gathered from a man between 18 and 29 years old with type 1 diabetes. Each CDR3 is given with its conserved first and last residue. Each record gives: V gene, clone size, J gene, CDR3 protein. Not every row has a clone size; where given, it reads once, few, many or a size class.

TRBV30,.,TRBJ2-1,CAWGLTYNEQFF
TRBV7-8,.,TRBJ2-1,CASSTRGLRGEQFF
TRBV7-9,.,TRBJ1-2,CASSLAAYGYTF
TRBV20-1,few,TRBJ1-1,CSASRNTEAFF
TRBV9,few,TRBJ1-2,CASSVAVNYGYTF
TRBV5-1,.,TRBJ2-1,CASSLRPSGGYNEQFF
TRBV7-9,.,TRBJ1-1,CASSSISDTEAFF
TRBV5-1,.,TRBJ2-3,CASSPETGGRTDTQYF
TRBV29-1,few,TRBJ2-7,CSVEAPRQGSSYEQYF
TRBV2,few,TRBJ2-3,CASNGLAGVGDTQYF